The 27 T cell receptor beta chains reported below all come from one sample, sequenced in a study of blood T cells in healthy people across ages (dated by TCRdb to between 2014 and 2017). To prepare the library, 5' RACE was applied. The listed sequencing device is Illumina HiSeq 2500. A second PCR of about 6 to 12 cycles was run with a J-beta primer mix and a sample-barcoded 5' primer. Through fastp at Q25 and MiXCR, TCRdb rebuilt clones from the public reads, retaining in-frame beta chains. Rows with one shared CDR3 protein collapse into an entry with the most common genes and DNA. The sample contains 750,000 or so distinct CDR3 sequences, roughly 25% of them found a single time. 9% to 9.5% of the sample is held by the ten biggest clonotypes. These data were also reused for a study on T cells of mothers and their children.

Specimen: blood. These receptors all come from a boy younger than 18 in good health.

The chain joins TRBV2 to TRBJ2-5; 7 bases match TRBD2. The DNA end lines up better with TRBJ2-1; the J call may be wrong. There are 15 residues in the CDR3. CDR1 is SNHLY and CDR2 is FYNNEI in the germline V gene. The CDR3 nucleotides read TGTGCCAGCAGGACGTGGGGGAGGGCCACGAATGAGCAGTTCTTC. Protein: CASRTWGRATNEQFF.

This clonotype was recorded a few times. The chain recombines TRBV29-1 with TRBJ2-5; D is uncertain. The CDR3 totals 12 residues. Germline CDR1 and CDR2: SQVTM and ANQGSEA. V was shortened by 4 bases and J by 0 bases, with 6 bases between the two germline ends. CDR3 sequence reads: CSVASNQETQYF. CDR3 bases: TGCAGCGTTGCGTCTAACCAAGAGACCCAGTACTTC.

This clonotype was seen a few times. The chain has TRBV12-3 or TRBV12-4 and TRBJ1-2, with no clear D. The ends were cut back, 5 bases at V and 4 bases at J, with 17 bases in the middle. The CDR3 is 15 residues long. The CDR3 nucleotides read TGTGCCAGCAGTCCCCTACGGGAACAGCTCTATGGCTACACCTTC. It specifies CASSPLREQLYGYTF.

V gene TRBV20-1 combines with J gene TRBJ2-5; 10 bases are a match to TRBD2. The V gene end was trimmed by 3 bases and the J gene end by 0 bases; junction bases not matched to a gene: 10. The germline V gene encodes CDR1 DFQATT and CDR2 SNEGSKA (reference sequence). CDR3 length: 17 residues. CDR3 sequence reads: CSASSLIAGGNQETQYF. In DNA form, the CDR3 reads TGCAGTGCTAGTTCCCTGATAGCGGGAGGAAACCAAGAGACCCAGTACTTC.

This chain connects TRBV5-6 to TRBJ1-2; 8 nucleotides align to TRBD1. V trimming: 2 bases; J trimming: 8 bases; junction bases outside the gene matches: 8. The V gene's germline CDR1 is SGHDT and CDR2 YYEEEE. This CDR3 is built from 14 residues. The CDR3 loop reads CASSLGQGASGYTF. As DNA, the CDR3 is TGTGCCAGCAGCTTAGGGCAGGGGGCGAGCGGCTACACCTTC.

The chain is built from TRBV2 and TRBJ1-3; 7 nucleotides align to TRBD1. CDR3 length equals 14 residues. After removal of 4 bases from V and 5 bases from J, the junction contained 5 bases not matched to a gene. Germline lookup yields CDR1 SNHLY and CDR2 FYNNEI. The CDR3 sequence: CASSAPGQRNTIYF. The CDR3 nucleotides are TGTGCCAGCAGTGCCCCGGGACAGCGAAACACCATATATTTT.

V and J are TRBV7-2 and TRBJ2-3; 14 nucleotides agree with TRBD2. Germline values: CDR1 SGHTA, CDR2 FQGNSA. The CDR3 runs 20 residues. The V and J ends lost 0 bases and 2 bases, in that order; junction bases with no gene match: 10. The CDR3 here is CASSLAPLGTSGGSTDTQYF. The DNA of the CDR3 is TGTGCCAGCAGCTTAGCCCCATTGGGGACTAGCGGGGGTTCCACAGATACGCAGTATTTT. The full variable domain, completed using reference TRBV7-2 and TRBJ2-3, is GAGVSQSPSNKVTEKGKDVELRCDPISGHTALYWYRQSLGQGLEFLIYFQGNSAPDKSGLPSDRFSAERTGGSVSTLTIQRTQQEDSAVYLCASSLAPLGTSGGSTDTQYFGPGTRLTVL.

This clonotype was observed a handful of times. The chain is built from TRBV2 and TRBJ2-5; D gene ambiguous. CDR3 length: 14 residues. Germline CDR1 reads SNHLY; CDR2 reads FYNNEI. V lost 6 bases and J lost 2, with 13 bases in between. The chain's CDR3 is CASSWTVGQETQYF. In DNA form, the CDR3 reads TGTGCCAGCAGCTGGACGGTGGGGCAAGAGACCCAGTACTTC.

This clonotype came up a few times. This chain links TRBV6-5 with TRBJ2-5, with TRBD1 matching over 7 bases. The length of the CDR3 is 16 residues. The V segment lost 2 bases and the J segment 1 base; nucleotides outside the gene matches: 7. CDR1 MNHEY and CDR2 SVGAGI come from the germline V gene. The chain's CDR3 is CASSYKGQTSQETQYF. CDR3 coding DNA: TGTGCCAGCAGTTACAAGGGACAGACTTCCCAAGAGACCCAGTACTTC.

This clonotype has more than one count but fewer than ten. This sequence joins TRBV20-1 and TRBJ2-7; TRBD2 matches at 7 bases. Per germline, CDR1 DFQATT and CDR2 SNEGSKA (reference sequence). The ends lost 3 bases at V and 6 bases at J; junction bases unmatched: 5. The CDR3 consists of 12 residues. DNA of the CDR3: TGCAGTGCTAGTTATTCGGGGGGCGAGCAGTACTTC. Its translation is CSASYSGGEQYF.

The chain employs TRBV5-6 and TRBJ2-4, with a tentative D call TRBD2 (6 bases). V was trimmed by 1 base and J by 9 bases, leaving 11 bases between them. The length of the CDR3 is 13 residues. CDR1 and CDR2 from the germline V gene are SGHDT and YYEEEE. For the CDR3, the DNA is TGTGCCAGCAGCTTGTACTCTAGCGCCATTCAGTACTTC. Translation gives CASSLYSSAIQYF.

V is TRBV3-1 and J is TRBJ1-2, with D perhaps matching TRBD1 (5 bases). The V end lost 1 base, the J end lost 6 bases, and 15 bases lay between the germline ends. This CDR3 spans 15 amino acids. Germline-derived CDR1 and CDR2 are LGHDT and YNNKEL (reference sequence). CDR3 protein: CASSQGWQGINGYTF. CDR3 bases: TGTGCCAGCAGCCAAGGTTGGCAGGGAATTAATGGCTACACCTTC.

A single count supports this clonotype. The CDR3 sequence: CASSLLAGLSYEQYF. For the CDR3, the DNA is TGTGCCAGCAGTTTACTAGCGGGGCTCTCCTACGAGCAGTACTTC. J is TRBJ2-7 and V is TRBV12-3 or TRBV12-4; the match to TRBD2 covers 9 bases. The V gene end was trimmed by 2 bases and the J gene end by 0 bases; junction bases not matched to a gene: 2. CDR3 length: 15 amino acids.

V usage is TRBV7-8 and J usage is TRBJ2-1, with 10 positions matching TRBD2. Germline V gene lookup returns CDR1 SGHVS and CDR2 FQNEAQ. Trimming cost V 6 bases and J 5 bases; bases outside gene matches: 7. The CDR3 sequence is 15 residues long. CDR3 sequence: CASRIAGGLHNEQFF. The CDR3 bases are TGTGCCAGCAGAATAGCGGGAGGCCTTCACAATGAGCAGTTCTTC.

The chain uses TRBV7-2 and TRBJ2-3; TRBD2 matches 12 bases. This CDR3 comprises 16 residues. The germline gives CDR1 SGHTA, CDR2 FQGNSA. The J segment lost 4 bases and the V segment lost 5 bases, leaving 7 bases of the junction unmatched. The CDR3 region is CASSARLAGASDTQYF. CDR3 bases: TGTGCCAGCAGCGCTAGACTAGCGGGAGCATCAGATACGCAGTATTTT.

The genes are TRBV7-2 and TRBJ1-4; D uncertain. This CDR3 has 13 residues. Trimming took 4 bases from V and 6 from J, leaving 9 bases between them. Germline V gives CDR1 SGHTA, CDR2 FQGNSA. The CDR3 here is CASSSDTHEKLFF. The CDR3 nucleotides are TGTGCCAGCAGCTCTGACACACATGAAAAACTGTTTTTT.

The rearrangement links TRBV12-3 or TRBV12-4 to TRBJ2-1; D is unclear. This CDR3 has 12 amino acids. V dropped 3 bases and J dropped 9 bases, with 9 bases sitting between them. The CDR3 loop is CASSFWASEQFF. In DNA, the CDR3 is TGTGCCAGCAGTTTTTGGGCGAGTGAGCAGTTCTTC.

There are a few counts of this clonotype. V gene TRBV7-2 combines with J gene TRBJ1-6, with 9 bases fitting TRBD1. The CDR3 is 16 amino acids. V shed 3 bases, J shed 8 bases, and the junction held 8 bases outside the gene matches. The germline V gene has CDR1 SGHTA and CDR2 FQGNSA. Here the CDR3 reads CASSFAQTGGYSPLHF. CDR3 bases: TGTGCCAGCAGCTTCGCCCAAACAGGGGGCTATTCACCCCTCCACTTT.

Ten or more counts support this clonotype. The gene calls are TRBV27 and TRBJ2-5, with 8 bases identical to TRBD1. This CDR3 is 15 amino acids long. After removal of 2 bases from V and 4 bases from J, the junction contained 6 bases not matched to a gene. Germline V CDR1 and CDR2: MNHEY, SMNVEV (reference sequence). In DNA, the CDR3 is TGTGCCAGCAGTTTAGCCAGGGGGCTAGGAGAGACCCAGTACTTC. Translating it yields CASSLARGLGETQYF.

The chain recombines TRBV7-9 with TRBJ2-2; perhaps TRBD1 as D (7 bases). Germline lookup yields CDR1 SEHNR and CDR2 FQNEAQ (reference sequence). The CDR3 spans 14 residues. V lost 6 bases to trimming and J lost 5 bases, with 13 bases between them. The CDR3 spells CASSNQGGTGELFF. CDR3 bases: TGTGCCAGCAGTAACCAGGGGGGAACCGGGGAGCTGTTTTTT.

This clonotype has more than one count but fewer than ten. This chain links TRBV29-1 with TRBJ1-1; D uncertain. Trimming took 4 bases from V and 0 from J, leaving 12 bases between them. There are 14 residues in the CDR3. The germline CDR1 and CDR2 sequences are SQVTM and ANQGSEA. The CDR3 coding sequence is TGCAGCGTTGGTGGGCCAGGCTTGAACACTGAAGCTTTCTTT. Residues: CSVGGPGLNTEAFF.

The table lists this clonotype with a few counts. The DNA of the CDR3 is TGTGCCAGCAGCCTCGGGATCACCGGCGATGAGCAGTTCTTC. Translation: CASSLGITGDEQFF. V is TRBV7-3 and J is TRBJ2-1; the D gene is possibly TRBD2 (5 bases). CDR1 and CDR2 (germline): SGHTA, FQGTGA. V lost 5 bases, J lost 8 bases, and 16 bases lay in between. The CDR3 has 14 residues.

This chain joins TRBV7-9 and TRBJ1-6; D unclear. Trimming left V 4 bases short and J 0 bases short, with 13 bases between. Germline V gene data show CDR1 as SEHNR and CDR2 as FQNEAQ (reference sequence). The CDR3 extends over 17 amino acids. The DNA for the CDR3 is TGTGCCAGCAGCTCCGGCCCGGGATCCTCCTATAATTCACCCCTCCACTTT. Its translation is CASSSGPGSSYNSPLHF.

The chain links TRBV28 to TRBJ2-6; D is ambiguous. The V end lost 6 bases, the J end lost 0 bases, and 9 bases lay between the germline ends. Germline CDR1 reads MDHEN; CDR2 reads SYDVKM. The CDR3 runs to 15 residues. This CDR3 is CASREVASGANVLTF. CDR3 sequence (DNA): TGTGCCAGCAGAGAGGTCGCCTCTGGGGCCAACGTCCTGACTTTC.

The gene calls are TRBV5-1 and TRBJ2-1; unclear D gene. V was pared by 3 bases and J by 4 bases, with 5 bases between. Germline loops: CDR1 SGHRS, CDR2 YFSETQ. This CDR3 is built from 12 residues. CDR3 amino acids: CASSYGYNEQFF. CDR3 nucleotides: TGCGCCAGCAGCTATGGGTACAATGAGCAGTTCTTC.

A word on this clonotype: Compared with germline, one end of the junction differs, possibly owing to a read error. This chain connects TRBV20-1 to TRBJ2-5, with TRBD2 as a possible D gene (6 bases). CDR1 is DFQATT, CDR2 SNEGSKA, per germline (reference sequence). The CDR3 contains 15 residues. CDR3 nucleotide sequence: TGCAGTGTTAGACCGGGACTCCACAAAAAAGAGACCCAGTACTTC. This codes for CSVRPGLHKKETQYF.

This clonotype was counted only a few times. CDR3 DNA sequence: TGTGCCAGCAGCTTGGACCGGGCCTCAGATACGCAGTATTTT. It is translated as CASSLDRASDTQYF. The genes are TRBV5-4 and TRBJ2-3; no clear D gene. V lost 0 bases and J 4 bases, leaving 9 bases between the germline ends. CDR3 length: 14 residues. Looked up from germline, CDR1 is SGHNT and CDR2 is YYREEE (reference sequence).